The next 19 T cell receptor beta chains were all read from a single sample in a study of tissue T cells after allogeneic stem cell transplantation. Documented time point: mouse harvest day 7 after allogeneic transplant. Mouse grafts combined 10^7 T-cell-depleted bone marrow cells with 10^6 splenic CD5+ T cells. The protocol was immunoSEQ multiplex PCR, while the TCRdb copy is restricted to in-frame clones and leaves out a portion. The sample records about 8,300 clones, about 45% being singletons. Material: gut tissue. These receptors were collected from a female BALB/c mouse given C57BL/6 T cells with graft-versus-host disease after an allogeneic hematopoietic cell transplant.

As concerns this clone: Gene names are the mouse ones. The CDR3 end lies 1 residue beyond the end of the read and is filled in from the germline J gene. The chain recombines TRBV31 with TRBJ2-2, with a weak D call TRBD1 (5 bases). Germline assignment: CDR1 GKSSPN and CDR2 SITVG. The CDR3 is 14 residues long. The V gene lost 0 bases and the J gene lost 4 bases, with 9 bases spanning the gap. The CDR3 DNA, read in part, is TGTGCCTGGAGTCTAGGCAGGGCCACCGGGCAGCTCTAC. Its translation is CAWSLGRATGQLY. In full, the CDR3 reads CAWSLGRATGQLYF.

This clone has more than one count but fewer than ten. Gene names follow the mouse nomenclature. The read comes to an end 1 residue before the CDR3 does, leaving the germline J gene to fill in the end. The chain joins TRBV26 to TRBJ2-7; TRBD1 matches at 8 bases. The germline CDR1 and CDR2 sequences are KGHPV and FQNQEV (reference sequence). V gave up 6 bases and J gave up 1 base; unmatched junction bases: 5. The CDR3 has 14 amino acids. CDR3 sequence reads: CASSSGQVSYEQYF. The part of the CDR3 DNA that was read is TGTGCCAGCAGCTCGGGACAGGTTTCCTATGAACAGTAC.

About this clone: Gene names and germline refer to mouse. With the read ending 1 residue before the CDR3 end, the germline J gene is used to fill in that end. This chain connects TRBV3 to TRBJ2-4, with 12 bases that match TRBD2. V lost 5 bases, J lost 8 bases, and 8 bases stayed unmatched. Germline assignment: CDR1 SNHLY and CDR2 FYNGKV (reference sequence). The CDR3 is made up of 15 amino acids. CDR3 loop: CASSPGLGGGSTLYF. The part of the CDR3 DNA that was read is TGTGCCAGCAGCCCGGGACTGGGGGGAGGAAGCACCTTGTAC.

Note on this clone: Mouse germline and gene names are used. CDR3 residues: CASSLYWGQDTQYF. The part of the CDR3 DNA that was read is TGTGCCAGCAGTCTGTATTGGGGGCAAGACACCCAGTAC. The V call is TRBV24, the J call TRBJ2-5; a possible D gene is TRBD2 (6 bases). The read ends 1 residue shy of where the CDR3 ends; the end is completed using the germline J gene. Trimming pared 0 bases from V and 3 bases from J, leaving 7 bases between. There are 14 residues in the CDR3. Germline V gene lookup returns CDR1 KGHTA and CDR2 FRNEEI.

This clone was detected a few times. Genes and germline come from the mouse. From the germline J gene comes the end of the CDR3, since the read stops 1 residue before it. The rearrangement links TRBV26 to TRBJ2-7, with 8 nucleotides matching TRBD1. Looked up from germline, CDR1 is KGHPV and CDR2 is FQNQEV (reference sequence). With 6 bases clipped from V and 0 bases from J, the junction kept 4 bases outside the gene matches. The CDR3 extends over 14 amino acids. CDR3 sequence: CASSPTGGSYEQYF. Incomplete CDR3 DNA: TGTGCCAGCAGCCCTACAGGGGGCTCCTATGAACAGTAC.

About this clone: These gene names are mouse names. This CDR3 reads CASSRTGGDAEQFF. The sequenced part of the CDR3 DNA is TGTGCCAGCTCTCGGACTGGGGGAGATGCTGAGCAGTTC. V gene TRBV12-2 combines with J gene TRBJ2-1; 10 bases match TRBD2. The CDR3 end is not reached by the read, which stops 1 residue before it; the germline J gene fills it in. J lost 5 bases, V lost 2 bases, and 2 bases had no gene match. Germline V gene data show CDR1 as SGHLS and CDR2 as HYDKME. The CDR3 is made up of 14 amino acids.

Of note for this clone: Gene names and germline refer to mouse. The read terminates 1 residue before the CDR3 end, so the remaining end is supplied by the germline J gene. This chain uses TRBV13-1 with TRBJ2-4, with D possibly being TRBD2 (5 bases). Germline CDR1 reads NSHNY; CDR2 reads SYGAGN. V was clipped by 3 bases and J by 4 bases, with 9 bases between them. CDR3 length: 13 amino acids. CDR3 residues: CASSVTGENTLYF. The part of the CDR3 DNA that was read is TGTGCCAGCAGTGTTACTGGAGAAAACACCTTGTAC.

This clone has a handful of counts. Here the gene names and germline are mouse. The DNA ends 1 residue before the CDR3 does, and the rest of the CDR3 is filled in from the germline J gene. This rearrangement joins TRBV3 to TRBJ1-3, with D perhaps TRBD1 (5 bases). The CDR3 runs 15 residues. Germline V gives CDR1 SNHLY, CDR2 FYNGKV (reference sequence). The V and J ends lost 2 bases and 0 bases respectively, with 8 bases between them. CDR3 region: CASSLWGNSGNTLYF. The covered CDR3 bases are TGTGCCAGCAGCTTATGGGGGAATTCTGGAAATACGCTCTAT.

Notes on this clone: The gene names here belong to mouse. Read data end 1 residue before the CDR3 end; the end is taken from the germline J gene. The J gene is TRBJ2-3, the V gene TRBV26; D gene ambiguous. This CDR3 region has 14 residues. Germline lookup yields CDR1 KGHPV and CDR2 FQNQEV (reference sequence). The V and J ends lost 2 bases and 0 bases respectively, with 6 bases between them. CDR3 DNA, as far as it was read: TGTGCCAGCAGTCTGGGGCCTAGTGCAGAAACGCTGTAT. Translation: CASSLGPSAETLY. Given in full, the CDR3 is CASSLGPSAETLYF.

A remark on this clone: The gene symbols are mouse symbols. The read gets to within 1 residue of the CDR3 end, and the germline J gene fills in the rest. This chain connects TRBV5 to TRBJ2-7; TRBD2 aligns across 9 bases. The CDR3 totals 16 residues. Germline V lookup: CDR1 LGHNA, CDR2 YNLKQL (reference sequence). Trimming at V came to 0 bases and at J to 4 bases, leaving 7 bases not matched to a gene. The CDR3 protein is CASSQDRAWGGYEQYF. CDR3 DNA (partial): TGTGCCAGCAGCCAAGACAGGGCCTGGGGGGGGTATGAACAGTAC.

About this clone itself: Gene names and germline match the mouse. The sequence runs out 1 residue before the end of the CDR3; the remainder is reconstructed from the germline J gene. The chain has TRBV3 and TRBJ1-2, with D tentatively TRBD1 (6 bases). The germline gives CDR1 SNHLY, CDR2 FYNGKV (reference sequence). V was shortened by 1 base and J by 4 bases, with 7 bases between the two germline ends. The CDR3 spans 13 residues. The CDR3 loop is CASSLDRASDYTF. The sequenced CDR3 bases are TGTGCCAGCAGCTTAGACAGGGCCTCCGACTACACC.

As to this clone: The genes are named according to mouse. The CDR3 end lies 1 residue beyond the end of the read and is filled in from the germline J gene. The chain recombines TRBV3 with TRBJ2-4; the D gene is possibly TRBD1 (6 bases). Germline V gives CDR1 SNHLY, CDR2 FYNGKV (reference sequence). The CDR3 totals 14 residues. V lost 4 bases to trimming and J lost 1 base, with 9 bases between them. The sequenced part of the CDR3 DNA is TGTGCCAGCAGCTACAGGGTGGGTCAAAACACCTTGTAC. Translating gives CASSYRVGQNTLY. The whole CDR3 reads CASSYRVGQNTLYF.

Comment on this clone: Any gene name here is a mouse gene name. The read stops 1 residue short of the end of the CDR3; the missing end is completed from the germline J gene. The gene calls are TRBV12-2 and TRBJ2-5; D tentatively fits TRBD1 or TRBD2 (5 bases each). The V gene lost 2 bases and the J gene lost 7 bases, with 12 bases spanning the gap. The CDR3 runs 13 residues. From germline, CDR1 is SGHLS and CDR2 HYDKME. The CDR3 region is CASSPWDGHTQYF. The part of the CDR3 DNA that was read is TGTGCCAGCTCTCCTTGGGACGGGCACACCCAGTAC.

To note about this clone: Gene names are mouse gene names. Read coverage stops 1 residue before the CDR3 terminus; the germline J gene supplies the remainder. The V and J genes are TRBV1 and TRBJ1-6; D remains unclear. TRBJ1-6 is classed as an ORF, of uncertain function. CDR1 is NSQYPW and CDR2 is LRSPGD in the germline V gene (reference sequence). V gave up 3 bases and J gave up 7 bases, with 4 bases separating them. The CDR3 has 12 residues. The CDR3 sequence is CTCSAPNSPLYF. The sequenced part of the CDR3 DNA is TGCACCTGCAGTGCGCCGAATTCGCCCCTCTAC.

The sample holds a few counts of this clone. The listed genes are named as in mouse. The read falls 1 residue short of the CDR3 end, and the missing part is taken from the germline J gene. The chain has TRBV16 and TRBJ2-7; 9 positions agree with TRBD2. CDR3 size: 15 residues. Germline values: CDR1 SGHSA, CDR2 FRNQAP. V trimming: 1 base; J trimming: 4 bases; junction bases outside the gene matches: 5. The chain's CDR3 is CASSLVAGGGYEQYF. Partial CDR3 DNA: TGTGCAAGCAGCTTAGTCGCTGGGGGGGGTTATGAACAGTAC.

This clone counts as medium-sized (0.01 to 0.1%). The genes are named according to mouse. Coverage ceases 1 residue before the CDR3 finishes, and the germline J gene fills in the end. The chain is built from TRBV31 and TRBJ2-1, with D unclear. V was pared by 0 bases and J by 0 bases, with 9 bases between. Per the germline V gene, CDR1 is GKSSPN and CDR2 is SITVG. This CDR3 spans 15 amino acids. CDR3 residues: CAWSLGWHNYAEQFF. CDR3 bases read: TGTGCCTGGAGTCTAGGCTGGCATAACTATGCTGAGCAGTTC.

Worth noting for this clone: Each gene name is a mouse one. Coverage ceases 1 residue before the CDR3 finishes, and the germline J gene fills in the end. V gene TRBV1 combines with J gene TRBJ2-2, with D perhaps matching TRBD1 or TRBD2 (6 bases each). CDR3 size: 14 residues. Germline CDR1 NSQYPW, CDR2 LRSPGD (reference sequence). V lost 3 bases and J lost 5, with 10 bases in between. CDR3: CTCSAGARTGQLYF. The CDR3 DNA, read in part, is TGCACCTGCAGTGCGGGGGCACGGACCGGGCAGCTCTAC.

As for this clone: These gene names are mouse names. Incomplete CDR3 DNA: TGTGCCAGCAGCTTAGGGTATGAACAGTAC. Its protein is CASSLGYEQY. The whole CDR3 region reads CASSLGYEQYF. The chain employs TRBV3 and TRBJ2-7; unclear D gene. The read stops 1 residue short of the end of the CDR3; the missing end is completed from the germline J gene. CDR3 size: 11 residues. Germline V gene sequence: CDR1 SNHLY, CDR2 FYNGKV (reference sequence). V was pared by 1 base and J by 4 bases, with 2 bases between.

On this clone: Gene names are mouse gene names. The read ends 1 residue shy of where the CDR3 ends; the end is completed using the germline J gene. V is TRBV3 and J is TRBJ2-2; 9 positions agree with TRBD1. This CDR3 is 15 amino acids long. Germline trimming cut 2 bases from V and 7 bases from J; bases unmatched to any gene: 5. Germline CDR1 SNHLY, CDR2 FYNGKV (reference sequence). The covered CDR3 bases are TGTGCCAGCAGCTTATCGGGACAGGGAGGCGGGCAGCTCTAC. This codes for CASSLSGQGGGQLY. The CDR3 reads in full as CASSLSGQGGGQLYF. The full variable domain, with the rest looked up from reference TRBV3 and TRBJ2-2, is GPKVLQIPSHQIIDMGQMVTLNCDPVSNHLYFYWYKQILGQQMEFLVNFYNGKVMEKSKLFKDQFSVERPDGSYFTLKIQPTALEDSAVYFCASSLSGQGGGQLYFGEGSKLTVL.